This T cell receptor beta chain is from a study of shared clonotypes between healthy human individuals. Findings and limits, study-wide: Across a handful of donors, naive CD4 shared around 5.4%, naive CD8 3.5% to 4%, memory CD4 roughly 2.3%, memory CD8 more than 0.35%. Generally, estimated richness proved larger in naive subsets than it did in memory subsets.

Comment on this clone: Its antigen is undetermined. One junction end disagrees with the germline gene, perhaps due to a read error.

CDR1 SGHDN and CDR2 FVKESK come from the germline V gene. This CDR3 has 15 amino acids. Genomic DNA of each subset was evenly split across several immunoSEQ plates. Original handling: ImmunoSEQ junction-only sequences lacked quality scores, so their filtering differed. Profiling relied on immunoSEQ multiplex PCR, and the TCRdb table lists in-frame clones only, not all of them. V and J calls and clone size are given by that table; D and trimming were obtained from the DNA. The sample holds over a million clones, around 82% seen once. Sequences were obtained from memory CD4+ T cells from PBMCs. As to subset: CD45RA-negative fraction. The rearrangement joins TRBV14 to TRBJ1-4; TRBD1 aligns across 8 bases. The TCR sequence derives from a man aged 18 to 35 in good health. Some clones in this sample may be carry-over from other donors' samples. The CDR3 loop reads CASSQVRGLNERLFF. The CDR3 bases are TGTGCCAGCAGCCAAGTCAGGGGGCTTAACGAAAGACTGTTTTTT. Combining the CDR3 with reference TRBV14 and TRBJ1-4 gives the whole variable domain EAGVTQFPSHSVIEKGQTVTLRCDPISGHDNLYWYRRVMGKEIKFLLHFVKESKQDESGMPNNRFLAERTGGTYSTLKVQPAELEDSGVYFCASSQVRGLNERLFFGSGTQLSVL.